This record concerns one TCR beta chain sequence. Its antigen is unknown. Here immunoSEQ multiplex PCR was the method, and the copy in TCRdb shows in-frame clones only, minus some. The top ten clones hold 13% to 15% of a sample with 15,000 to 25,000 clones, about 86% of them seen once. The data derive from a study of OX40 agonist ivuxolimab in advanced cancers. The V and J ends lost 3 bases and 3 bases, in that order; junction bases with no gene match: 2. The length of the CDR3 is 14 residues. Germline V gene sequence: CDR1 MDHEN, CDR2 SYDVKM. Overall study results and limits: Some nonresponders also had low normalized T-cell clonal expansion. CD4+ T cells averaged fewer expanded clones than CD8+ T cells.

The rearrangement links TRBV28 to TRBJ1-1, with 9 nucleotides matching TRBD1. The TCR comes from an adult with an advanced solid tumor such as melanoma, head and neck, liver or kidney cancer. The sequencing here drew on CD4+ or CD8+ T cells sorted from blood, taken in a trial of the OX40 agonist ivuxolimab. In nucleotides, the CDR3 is TGTGCCAGCAGTTTCGACAGGGGGGACACTGAAGCTTTCTTT. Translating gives CASSFDRGDTEAFF.